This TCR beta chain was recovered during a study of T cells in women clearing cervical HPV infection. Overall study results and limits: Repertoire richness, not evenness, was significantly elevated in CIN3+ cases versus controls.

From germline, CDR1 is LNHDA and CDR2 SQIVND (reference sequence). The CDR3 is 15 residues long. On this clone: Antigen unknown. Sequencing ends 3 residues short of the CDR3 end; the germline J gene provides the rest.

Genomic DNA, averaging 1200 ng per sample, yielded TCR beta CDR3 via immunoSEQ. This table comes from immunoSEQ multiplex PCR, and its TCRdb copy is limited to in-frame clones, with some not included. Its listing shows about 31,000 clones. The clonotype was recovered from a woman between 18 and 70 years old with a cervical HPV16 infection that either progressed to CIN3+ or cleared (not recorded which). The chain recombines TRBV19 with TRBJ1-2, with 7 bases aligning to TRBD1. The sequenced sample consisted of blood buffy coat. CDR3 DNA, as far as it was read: TGTGCCAGTAGTATCAGGACAGGACTCTCCTACGAC. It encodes CASSIRTGLSYD. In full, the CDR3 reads CASSIRTGLSYDYTF.